This record concerns one T cell receptor beta chain sequence. This sample is drawn from a study of blood T cell repertoires in COVID-19. Study information: PBMCs, B-cell-depleted T cells, or T cells were the source of the cDNA or gDNA that made up the material.

The germline V gene encodes CDR1 LNHDA and CDR2 SQIVND (reference sequence). There are 15 residues in the CDR3. V was cut by 1 base and J by 0 bases, with 7 bases left in between. Generated by immunoSEQ multiplex PCR, the TCRdb table keeps only in-frame clones and is missing some. The sample includes roughly 150,000 clones, about 85% of them seen just once. The gene calls are TRBV19 and TRBJ1-5, with D maybe TRBD1 (6 bases). Sample: peripheral blood. This clonotype was obtained from an elderly man with COVID-19, enrolled during active disease. The CDR3 sequence is CASSIVQGSNQPQHF. The CDR3 DNA follows: TGTGCCAGTAGTATAGTACAGGGTAGCAATCAGCCCCAGCATTTT.